Listed below are T cell receptor beta chains from one sample, sequenced in a study of beta chain features in type 1 diabetes. Profiled with immunoSEQ multiplex PCR; TCRdb holds only in-frame clones, not every one. The sample lists over 150,000 clones; around 8.5% were seen once. Sequencing was carried out using central memory CD4+ T cells from blood. The receptor source for this set is a man younger than 35 in good health. CDR3s include the opening cysteine and the closing phenylalanine or tryptophan. A D gene is named only where the DNA matches it firmly. Where a row states a size, it is once, few, many or the class of an expanded clone; other rows omit it.

j_call v_call d_call clone_size cdr3_nt cdr3_aa
TRBJ2-2 TRBV7-6 - few TGTGCCAGCAGCCCGGTCGTGGACACCGGGGAGCTGTTTTTT CASSPVVDTGELFF
TRBJ1-2 TRBV10-3 TRBD1 - TGTGCCATCCAGGCCGACAGGGATGGCTACACCTTC CAIQADRDGYTF
TRBJ2-7 TRBV7-6 - - TGTGCCAGCAGCTTACAGGCGCAAGTCTACGAGCAGTACTTC CASSLQAQVYEQYF
TRBJ1-2 TRBV6-6 TRBD1 - TGTGCCAGCAGGCCCACAGGGGGCTATGGCTACACCTTC CASRPTGGYGYTF
TRBJ2-1 TRBV7-3 TRBD1 many TGTGCCAGCAGCTCCCGACAGGGTGGCAATGAGCAGTTCTTC CASSSRQGGNEQFF
TRBJ1-2 TRBV7-3 - - TGTGCCAGCAGCCCAGGTGGGGGCAGTATAGCCACCTTC CASSPGGGSIATF
TRBJ1-1 TRBV28 - few TGTGCCAGCAACGGTTTGAACACTGAAGCTTTCTTT CASNGLNTEAFF
TRBJ2-4 TRBV7-3 TRBD1 many TGTGCCAGCAGCACCGGACAGGGGGCGGGGAACATTCAGTACTTC CASSTGQGAGNIQYF
TRBJ2-3 TRBV7-3 - - TGTGCCAGCAGCGAAACTACAGATACGCAGTATTTT CASSETTDTQYF
TRBJ1-2 TRBV7-2 - - TGTGCCAGCAGCTTAGGAGGCGAAGGTGCCGGTGGCTACACCTTC CASSLGGEGAGGYTF